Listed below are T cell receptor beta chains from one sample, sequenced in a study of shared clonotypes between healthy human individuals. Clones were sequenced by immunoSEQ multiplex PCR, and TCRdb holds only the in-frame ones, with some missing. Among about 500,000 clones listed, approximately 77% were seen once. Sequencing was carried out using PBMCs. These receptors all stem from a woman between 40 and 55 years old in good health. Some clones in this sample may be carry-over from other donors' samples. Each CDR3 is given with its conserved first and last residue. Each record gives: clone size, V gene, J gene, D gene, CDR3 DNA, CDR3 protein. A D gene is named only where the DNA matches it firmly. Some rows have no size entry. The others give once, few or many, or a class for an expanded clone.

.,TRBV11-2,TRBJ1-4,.,TGTGCCAGCAGGAATAGTAGGGTGGATGAAAAACTGTTTTTT,CASRNSRVDEKLFF
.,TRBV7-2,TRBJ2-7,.,TGTGCCAGCAGCCCGAATGCGCAGGGGATTGCCTACGAGCAGTACTTC,CASSPNAQGIAYEQYF
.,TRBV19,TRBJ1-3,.,TGTGCCACCAACCGGGACACCTCTGGAAACACCATATATTTT,CATNRDTSGNTIYF
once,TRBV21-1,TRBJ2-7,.,TGTGCCAGCAGCAAAGTCGGACGGGAGGACGGCTACGAGCAGTACTTC,CASSKVGREDGYEQYF
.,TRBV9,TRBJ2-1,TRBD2,TGTGCCAGCAGCGTAGCCCTCGGGACTAGCGGGAGTGCGTCCTACAATGAGCAGTTCTTC,CASSVALGTSGSASYNEQFF
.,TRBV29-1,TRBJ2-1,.,TGCAGCGCAGGGGGCGGGAGGGGGTTCTACAATGAGCAGTTCTTC,CSAGGGRGFYNEQFF
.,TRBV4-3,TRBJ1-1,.,TGCGCCAGCAGCCAAGGAGCGGCGGACCCTGAAGCTTTCTTT,CASSQGAADPEAFF
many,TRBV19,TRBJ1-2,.,TGTGCCAGTACTCGGACAAGGGCCGAGGATGGCTACACCTTC,CASTRTRAEDGYTF
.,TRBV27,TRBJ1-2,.,TGTGCCAGCAGTTTTAGGGCCTCCTATGGCTACACCTTC,CASSFRASYGYTF
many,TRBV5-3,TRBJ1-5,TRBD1,TGTGCCAGAAGCGGGACAGGGGCAAAAAATCAGCCCCAGCATTTT,CARSGTGAKNQPQHF
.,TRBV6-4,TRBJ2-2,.,TGTGCCATCACCGCCCTAGCGCGAAACACCGGGGAGCTGTTTTTT,CAITALARNTGELFF
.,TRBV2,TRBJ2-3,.,TGTGCCAGCATGGAAGTCGGGGGCCCCACAGATACGCAGTATTTT,CASMEVGGPTDTQYF
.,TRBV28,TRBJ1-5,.,TGTGCCAGCATGGAGGGAGCGGGTAGTCAGCCCCAGCATTTT,CASMEGAGSQPQHF
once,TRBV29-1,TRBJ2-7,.,TGCAGCGTTATGGTCTACGAGCAGTACTTC,CSVMVYEQYF
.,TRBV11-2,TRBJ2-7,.,TGTGCCAGCAGCGGCCGGGGGTCGAGCTCCTACGAGCAGTACTTC,CASSGRGSSSYEQYF
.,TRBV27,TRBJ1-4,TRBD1,TGTGCCAGCAGTTTACGGGACAGGGCAGGAATACGAAAACTGTTTTTT,CASSLRDRAGIRKLFF
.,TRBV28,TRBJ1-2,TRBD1,TGTGCCAGCAGTTCCCCCTGGACAGGGCGCGTCTATGGCTACACCTTC,CASSSPWTGRVYGYTF
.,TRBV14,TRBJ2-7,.,TGTGCCAGCAGCCCCCGGGGGAGGAGCTCCTACGAGCAGTACTTC,CASSPRGRSSYEQYF